This TCR beta chain was recorded in a study of OX40 agonist ivuxolimab in advanced cancers. Looking at the study overall: Intravenous ivuxolimab was administered to patients every 2 weeks at 0.01 to 10 mg/kg. Three partial responders included one hepatocellular carcinoma patient and two cutaneous melanoma patients. Study findings and constraints: Dosing at 0.1 to 3.0 mg/kg was accompanied by clonal expansion of CD4+ and CD8+ blood T cells by week 6.

Researchers took blood at baseline, on cycle 4 day 1, and on cycle 7 day 1. This CDR3 has 15 residues. Germline values: CDR1 MGHRA, CDR2 YSYEKL. Trimming cost V 4 bases and J 1 base, with 12 bases left between them. About this clone itself: Its antigen remains unidentified.

Sequencing was performed with immunoSEQ multiplex PCR; in TCRdb, only in-frame clones are kept and a portion is missing. The table has 70,000 to 95,000 clones, roughly 88% seen once. The sample was CD4+ or CD8+ T cells sorted from blood, taken in a trial of the OX40 agonist ivuxolimab. This rearrangement joins TRBV4-1 to TRBJ2-3; possible D gene TRBD2, 6 bases. This sequence was found in an adult with an advanced solid tumor such as melanoma, head and neck, liver or kidney cancer. CDR3 in amino acids: CASSLSGTRTDTQYF. CDR3 sequence (DNA): TGCGCCAGCAGCCTTAGCGGCACCCGCACAGATACGCAGTATTTT.